The next 25 T cell receptor beta chains were all read from a single sample in a study of cytomegalovirus exposure and HLA in healthy donors (dated by TCRdb to between 2016 and 2019). The receptor library was made with the immunoSEQ multiplex PCR assay. For the multiplex PCR, a mixture combining 60 forward primers for TCR Vbeta segments and 13 reverse primers for TCR Jbeta segments was used. Here the immuneACCESS table is served through TCRdb, limited to in-frame sequences with V and J called. Missing clones are a known gap in these copies; in checked studies unresolved V genes cover under half, and the rest lacks a known reason. The sample records 180,000 or so clones, around 74% of which are singletons. Over 2.5% of the sample belongs to the ten largest clones. The sample was PBMCs. The receptors originated from a male donor in good health and CMV-seronegative.

CDR3 sequence (DNA): TGTGCCCGAGGCGGGGGCTACGAGCAGTACTTC. It encodes CARGGGYEQYF. The V call is TRBV30, the J call TRBJ2-7; 7 bases line up with TRBD2. This CDR3 spans 11 amino acids. V trimming: 8 bases; J trimming: 3 bases; junction bases outside the gene matches: 4. Germline loops: CDR1 GTSNPN, CDR2 SVGIG (reference sequence).

Only a few counts were recorded for this clone. This sequence joins TRBV11-2 and TRBJ2-1; D unresolved. The CDR3 spans 15 residues. With 2 bases removed from V and 6 bases from J, the gap between germline ends came to 14 bases. Looked up from germline, CDR1 is SGHAT and CDR2 is FQNNGV. CDR3 in amino acids: CASSLFGARSNEQFF. DNA of the CDR3: TGTGCCAGCAGCTTATTCGGTGCAAGGAGCAATGAGCAGTTCTTC.

The genes are TRBV27 and TRBJ2-5, with 8 bases identical to TRBD1. The J call is doubtful: the DNA matches TRBJ2-7 better. The CDR3 has 15 amino acids. In germline, CDR1 is MNHEY, CDR2 SMNVEV (reference sequence). The CDR3: CASSPGTGRTYEQYF. In DNA form, the CDR3 reads TGTGCCAGCAGCCCGGGGACAGGTAGGACCTACGAGCAGTACTTC.

The chain has TRBV30 and TRBJ2-1; the match to TRBD2 covers 11 bases. Germline-derived CDR1 and CDR2 are GTSNPN and SVGIG (reference sequence). The CDR3 totals 18 residues. V dropped 8 bases and J dropped 2; count of bases not matched to a gene: 17. The CDR3 loop is CAVLKASGRSVTYNEQFF. The CDR3 DNA sequence: TGTGCCGTCCTGAAGGCTAGCGGGAGGTCAGTAACCTACAATGAGCAGTTCTTC.

CDR3 sequence reads: CASSPMGVRETQYF. CDR3 sequence (DNA): TGTGCCAGCTCACCGATGGGAGTACGAGAGACCCAGTACTTC. The rearrangement uses TRBV18 and TRBJ2-5; D possibly corresponds to TRBD2 (5 bases). Looked up from germline, CDR1 is KGHSH and CDR2 is LQKENI. The germline V and J ends were trimmed by 3 bases and 4 bases, with 12 bases remaining between them. This CDR3 has 14 residues.

The chain carries TRBV5-1 and TRBJ1-1, with 7 bases aligning to TRBD1. In germline, CDR1 is SGHRS, CDR2 YFSETQ. The CDR3 is made up of 15 amino acids. V lost 0 bases, J lost 4 bases, and 6 bases stayed unmatched. CDR3 DNA: TGCGCCAGCAGCTTGGGGGACAGCCTGACCACTGAAGCTTTCTTT. Translation gives CASSLGDSLTTEAFF.

This chain uses TRBV28 with TRBJ1-2, with 8 bases identical to TRBD1. CDR3 size: 12 residues. The junction had 1 base not matched to a gene; V was cut back by 4 bases and J by 6 bases. Germline values: CDR1 MDHEN, CDR2 SYDVKM. The CDR3 reads CASSSTGDGYTF. The CDR3 nucleotides read TGTGCCAGCAGTTCGACAGGGGATGGCTACACCTTC.

The V gene is TRBV7-9, the J gene TRBJ2-7; tentative D call: TRBD2 (6 bases). Deletions cut 1 base from V and 7 bases from J, with 14 bases between. Germline CDR1 is SEHNR and CDR2 is FQNEAQ (reference sequence). The CDR3 contains 14 residues. The CDR3: CASSLGTGTLEQYF. The CDR3 coding sequence is TGTGCCAGCAGCTTAGGTACCGGGACTCTGGAGCAGTACTTC.

The chain carries TRBV5-6 and TRBJ1-1; TRBD1 aligns across 10 bases. The CDR3 consists of 15 residues. V gave up 5 bases and J gave up 0 bases; unmatched junction bases: 4. Germline V gene lookup returns CDR1 SGHDT and CDR2 YYEEEE. The CDR3 loop reads CASSWGTGVNTEAFF. DNA of the CDR3: TGTGCCAGCAGTTGGGGGACAGGGGTGAACACTGAAGCTTTCTTT. Complete variable domain (other parts from reference TRBV5-6 and TRBJ1-1): DAGVTQSPTHLIKTRGQQVTLRCSPKSGHDTVSWYQQALGQGPQFIFQYYEEEERQRGNFPDRFSGHQFPNYSSELNVNALLLGDSALYLCASSWGTGVNTEAFFGQGTRLTVV.

This clone has just a few counts. J is TRBJ2-3 and V is TRBV6-6; no clear D gene. Germline V lookup: CDR1 MNHNY, CDR2 SVGAGI (reference sequence). V dropped 1 base and J dropped 4 bases, with 9 bases sitting between them. There are 14 residues in the CDR3. This CDR3 reads CASSYYQRADTQYF. CDR3 DNA sequence: TGTGCCAGCAGTTACTACCAGCGCGCAGATACGCAGTATTTT.

The rearrangement links TRBV5-1 to TRBJ2-7; 9 bases are a match to TRBD1. With V trimmed by 7 bases and J by 0 bases, 5 bases remained unmatched. CDR1 is SGHRS and CDR2 is YFSETQ in the germline V gene. The CDR3 has 14 amino acids. CDR3 sequence (DNA): TGCGCCAGCTCACCGGGACAGGGCTCCTACGAGCAGTACTTC. Its translation: CASSPGQGSYEQYF. The variable domain in full, completed from reference TRBV5-1 and TRBJ2-7, reads KAGVTQTPRYLIKTRGQQVTLSCSPISGHRSVSWYQQTPGQGLQFLFEYFSETQRNKGNFPGRFSGRQFSNSRSEMNVSTLELGDSALYLCASSPGQGSYEQYFGPGTRLTVT.

The chain is built from TRBV12-5 and TRBJ2-3, with 10 bases fitting TRBD2. The CDR3 has 14 residues. Germline CDR1 LGHNT, CDR2 FRNRAP. With V trimmed by 6 bases and J by 2 bases, 2 bases remained unmatched. CDR3 in DNA: TGTGCTAGTGGGACTAGCGGGTACACAGATACGCAGTATTTT. Its protein product is CASGTSGYTDTQYF.

The V and J genes are TRBV9 and TRBJ2-1; D not resolved. V was pared by 0 bases and J by 0 bases, with 7 bases between. Per the germline V gene, CDR1 is SGDLS and CDR2 is YYNGEE. The CDR3 sequence is 15 residues long. CDR3: CASSVGASSYNEQFF. As DNA, the CDR3 is TGTGCCAGCAGCGTAGGGGCAAGCTCCTACAATGAGCAGTTCTTC. Filled out from reference TRBV9 and TRBJ2-1, the complete variable domain reads DSGVTQTPKHLITATGQRVTLRCSPRSGDLSVYWYQQSLDQGLQFLIQYYNGEERAKGNILERFSAQQFPDLHSELNLSSLELGDSALYFCASSVGASSYNEQFFGPGTRLTVL.

The chain links TRBV9 to TRBJ2-2; D ambiguous. Germline loops: CDR1 SGDLS, CDR2 YYNGEE. Trimming stripped 3 bases from V and 2 bases from J, with 14 bases between. The CDR3 spans 16 residues. CDR3 amino acids: CASSDAPLGNTGELFF. DNA of the CDR3: TGTGCCAGCAGCGACGCCCCACTTGGTAACACCGGGGAGCTGTTTTTT.

The chain combines TRBV19 with TRBJ1-5; D gene unclear. Germline CDR1 LNHDA, CDR2 SQIVND (reference sequence). CDR3 length: 16 residues. Deletions cut 6 bases from V and 2 bases from J, with 17 bases between. The CDR3 DNA sequence: TGTGCCAGTAGGGCTGGGCGGGGATCAGGCAATCAGCCCCAGCATTTT. Amino acid sequence: CASRAGRGSGNQPQHF.

The chain has TRBV13 and TRBJ2-7, with D possibly being TRBD1 (5 bases). Trimming cost V 5 bases and J 4 bases, with 6 bases left between them. Germline V lookup: CDR1 PRHDT, CDR2 FYEKMQ (reference sequence). CDR3 size: 11 residues. CDR3 in amino acids: CASSQGYEQYF. The DNA of the CDR3 is TGTGCCAGCAGCCAGGGATACGAGCAGTACTTC.

V and J are TRBV27 and TRBJ1-2, with 12 bases that match TRBD1. The V gene's germline CDR1 is MNHEY and CDR2 SMNVEV (reference sequence). The length of the CDR3 is 15 residues. Unmatched junction bases numbered 6, after V lost 5 bases and J lost 5 bases. The CDR3: CASSPPGQGAYGYTF. The DNA of the CDR3 is TGTGCCAGCAGTCCTCCGGGACAGGGGGCATATGGCTACACCTTC.

The rearrangement uses TRBV4-3 and TRBJ2-4; 7 bases are shared with TRBD1. The germline gives CDR1 LGHNA, CDR2 YSLEER. This CDR3 has 17 residues. J was trimmed by 0 bases and V by 3 bases; bases with no gene match: 8. CDR3 sequence: CASSQGMGTVAKNIQYF. DNA for the CDR3: TGCGCCAGCAGCCAGGGAATGGGGACAGTAGCCAAAAACATTCAGTACTTC.

This sequence joins TRBV19 and TRBJ1-2, with D hard to call. The V and J ends lost 2 bases and 8 bases respectively, with 18 bases between them. This CDR3 spans 15 amino acids. CDR1 and CDR2 from the germline V gene are LNHDA and SQIVND (reference sequence). CDR3 residues: CASSISSVDGSGYTF. In DNA form, the CDR3 reads TGTGCCAGTAGTATATCTTCCGTTGACGGTAGCGGCTACACCTTC.

This rearrangement joins TRBV23-1 to TRBJ1-1, with unresolved D. TRBV23-1 is known as an ORF, though its function is uncertain. CDR3 length equals 14 residues. V lost 9 bases to trimming and J lost 0 bases, with 14 bases between them. In nucleotides, the CDR3 is TGCGCCAGACGGGTTGCATTTATGAACACTGAAGCTTTCTTT. Translating gives CARRVAFMNTEAFF.

This chain uses TRBV5-6 with TRBJ2-1; 7 nucleotides agree with TRBD2. The CDR3 is made up of 16 amino acids. V shed 0 bases and J 0 bases; nucleotides not matched to a gene: 3. The germline gives CDR1 SGHDT, CDR2 YYEEEE. CDR3 sequence reads: CASSLGGGSSYNEQFF. CDR3 nucleotide sequence: TGTGCCAGCAGCTTGGGCGGCGGGAGCTCCTACAATGAGCAGTTCTTC.

In nucleotides, the CDR3 is TGTGCCAGCAGCTTAAGGTTGCGGGGGCGAGCTGAGACCCAGTACTTC. This encodes CASSLRLRGRAETQYF. This chain connects TRBV7-2 to TRBJ2-5, with D perhaps matching TRBD2 (7 bases). V dropped 2 bases and J dropped 5 bases, with 18 bases sitting between them. This CDR3 has 16 amino acids. Germline-derived CDR1 and CDR2 are SGHTA and FQGNSA. Complete variable domain (other parts from reference TRBV7-2 and TRBJ2-5): GAGVSQSPSNKVTEKGKDVELRCDPISGHTALYWYRQSLGQGLEFLIYFQGNSAPDKSGLPSDRFSAERTGGSVSTLTIQRTQQEDSAVYLCASSLRLRGRAETQYFGPGTRLLVL.

This chain connects TRBV14 to TRBJ2-3; D is unresolved. V lost 3 bases to trimming and J lost 0 bases, with 4 bases between them. The CDR3 is made up of 13 amino acids. Germline-derived CDR1 and CDR2 are SGHDN and FVKESK. The DNA of the CDR3 is TGTGCCAGCAGCCACTCTAGCACAGATACGCAGTATTTT. It yields the protein CASSHSSTDTQYF.

CDR3 in DNA: TGTGCCAGCCAACCGGGGAGCTCCTACAATGAGCAGTTCTTC. Encoded protein: CASQPGSSYNEQFF. This rearrangement joins TRBV2 to TRBJ2-1; D is possibly TRBD2 (5 bases). The V gene's germline CDR1 is SNHLY and CDR2 FYNNEI. The ends were cut back, 8 bases at V and 0 bases at J, with 11 bases in the middle. This CDR3 has 14 amino acids.

CDR3 nucleotide sequence: TGTGCCAGCAGGAGTTACGGGACAGGGAATTCACCCCTCCACTTT. It translates to CASRSYGTGNSPLHF. The rearrangement links TRBV2 to TRBJ1-6; 9 nucleotides align to TRBD1. V lost 6 bases to trimming and J lost 7 bases; unmatched junction nucleotides: 7. The CDR3 covers 15 residues. CDR1 SNHLY and CDR2 FYNNEI come from the germline V gene.